This T cell receptor (beta chain) was documented in a study of T cells in Graves' hyperthyroidism and ophthalmopathy. In this sample, this clonotype turned up a few times. Germline assignment: CDR1 SGHDN and CDR2 FVKESK. The CDR3 has 16 residues. With 0 bases removed from V and 0 bases from J, the gap between germline ends came to 9 bases. RNA transcripts provided the source from which TCR beta CDR3 regions were amplified. TCR CDR3 regions were first amplified by RT-PCR with HTBI primers. One entry per CDR3 protein results from TCRdb running MiXCR on the multiplex PCR reads. Of hundreds of thousands of distinct CDR3 sequences in the sample, 15% to 20% were seen once.

The sequence was obtained from a man aged 40-50 years with Graves' ophthalmopathy. This chain uses TRBV14 with TRBJ1-3; D remains unclear. The sample consisted of blood. CDR3 loop: CASSQDLTHSGNTIYF. CDR3 DNA sequence: TGTGCCAGCAGCCAAGATCTAACCCACTCTGGAAACACCATATATTTT.